These T cell receptor beta chains were read from a single sample in a study of blood T cell repertoires in COVID-19. The protocol was immunoSEQ multiplex PCR, while the TCRdb copy is restricted to in-frame clones and leaves out a portion. The table records 200,000 to 250,000 clones, around 89% of them present only once. The source material was PBMCs or T cells enriched from blood (not recorded which). Every receptor here comes from a young woman in a cohort exposed to, infected with or recovered from COVID-19 (not recorded which). Both conserved end residues are trimmed from each CDR3. Each record gives: V gene, CDR3 protein.

TRBV7-2 ASSLGRTNNEQF
TRBV6-2/TRBV6-3 ASSYGAGPEAF
TRBV2 ASTGDGGPYNEQF
TRBV6-5 ASSSPLNTEAF
TRBV11-2 ASSLVGGLNTEAF
TRBV2 ASSVGMWGGNYGYT
TRBV13 ASSRGGGHNQPQH
TRBV6-5 ASSYGRDTEAF
TRBV9 ASSVPGTSYPNEQF
TRBV5-4 ASRTGPGHGETQY
TRBV3-1/TRBV3-2 ASSQAGSSGNTIY
TRBV11-2 ASSLVQGLRNNEQF
TRBV2 ASSGDRVNTEAF
TRBV7-2 ASSTNGDQPQH
TRBV3-1/TRBV3-2 ASSQDTGLAGATDTQY
TRBV5-1 ASSFGGQNSPLH
TRBV7-2 ASSLAGQGSYNEQF
TRBV20-1 SGGGLNEQF
TRBV30 AWSGGLAVVRSGEQF
TRBV6-1 ASNEGTSGVVHQETQY
TRBV14 ASSQYLNTEAF
TRBV7-2 ASSLLALHTGELF
TRBV11-3 ASSFSSGSDSDEQY
TRBV25-1 ASSDLTGEQY
TRBV7-3 ASSRTVINTEAF
TRBV18 ASSRDAGYGDTQY
TRBV5-6 ASSLWGLNTEAF
TRBV18 ASSPRQGTYEQY
TRBV11-3 ASSYGGSDSGANVLT
TRBV5-6 ASSLVSGDEQY
TRBV7-3 ASSSPGTTNTGELF
TRBV5-1 ASSSDRSYNEQF
TRBV30 AWGSGTAPRGLF
TRBV6-5 ASSPGGDTQY
TRBV2 ASTAEEETQY
TRBV7-6 ASSQPQASGVWEQY
TRBV21-1 ASSKGTGTGYGYT
TRBV9 ASSVEGASNEKLF
TRBV6-1 ASSEWGQTYGYT
TRBV9 ASSSDSRYGYT
TRBV28 ASSTQGAPYYGYT
TRBV5-1 ASSFGTGSSYEQY
TRBV24-1 ATSDGLSTSTDTQY
TRBV6-5 ASSIGHPYEQY
TRBV18 ASSPPGGDEQF
TRBV5-4 ASSLGTTNSPLH
TRBV2 ASQDNSGNTIY
TRBV12-5 AIGGAGNQPQH
TRBV6-5 ASSYTQGLNYGYT
TRBV7-8 ASSLGRTVNYGYT
TRBV27 ASRPITGGNTGELF
TRBV5-4 ASSPDRHQPQH
TRBV19 ASSPGRQGAHEQY
TRBV7-3 ASSLRLAGGGTGELF
TRBV4-1 ASSQAGQGARWF
TRBV11-3 ASSLVGGRGNEKLF
TRBV28 ASSLRGISGQQF